Each of the 27 T cell receptor beta chains below was sequenced from the same sample in a study of cytomegalovirus exposure and HLA in healthy donors. The PCR used 60 Vbeta and 13 Jbeta primers. TCRdb's table, derived via immunoSEQ multiplex PCR, lists solely in-frame clones and lacks some. The sample lists about 160,000 clones, 70% to 80% seen once, with roughly 2% in the top ten. Sequencing was performed on PBMCs. The receptor source for this set is a man in his forties or fifties in good health and CMV-seronegative.

As to this clone: Sequence at one end of the junction differs from germline and may be a read error. This sequence joins TRBV27 and TRBJ2-6; D is possibly TRBD1 (5 bases). The CDR3 totals 15 residues. Germline V gene data show CDR1 as MNHEY and CDR2 as SMNVEV (reference sequence). The DNA for the CDR3 is TGTGCCAGCAGTCTCAGGAGCTCTGGGGCCAACGGCCTGACTTTC. This translates into CASSLRSSGANGLTF.

This clone has more than one count but fewer than ten. V and J are TRBV2 and TRBJ2-2; possible D gene TRBD1, 5 bases. Between the trimmed V and J ends, which lost 7 bases and 3 bases, there was a span of 18 bases. CDR1 is SNHLY and CDR2 is FYNNEI in the germline V gene. This CDR3 region has 16 residues. The CDR3 loop is CASKRGPNPDTGELFF. The DNA of the CDR3 is TGTGCCAGCAAAAGGGGTCCGAACCCGGACACCGGGGAGCTGTTTTTT.

J is TRBJ2-3 and V is TRBV4-3; D may be TRBD1 (6 bases). In germline, CDR1 is LGHNA, CDR2 YSLEER. This CDR3 comprises 13 residues. Between the trimmed V and J ends, which lost 4 bases and 6 bases, there was a span of 11 bases. The CDR3 coding sequence is TGCGCCAGCAGCCGAAACAGGGCTGATACGCAGTATTTT. Protein product: CASSRNRADTQYF.

This clone was observed a handful of times. The chain recombines TRBV7-2 with TRBJ1-2; weak D call: TRBD1 (5 bases). This CDR3 comprises 14 residues. In germline, CDR1 is SGHTA, CDR2 FQGNSA. V lost 3 bases, J lost 4 bases, and 12 bases lay in between. CDR3 region: CASSLPGLSYGYTF. In DNA form, the CDR3 reads TGTGCCAGCAGCTTGCCGGGACTGTCCTATGGCTACACCTTC.

This chain connects TRBV7-9 to TRBJ2-7; 7 bases are a match to TRBD1. CDR3 size: 15 residues. Germline V gives CDR1 SEHNR, CDR2 FQNEAQ (reference sequence). V shed 6 bases and J 4 bases; nucleotides not matched to a gene: 12. This chain's CDR3 is CASRPDREVIYEQYF. The CDR3 DNA reads TGTGCCAGCAGACCTGACAGGGAAGTTATATACGAGCAGTACTTC. Drawing the rest from reference TRBV7-9 and TRBJ2-7, the complete variable domain is DTGVSQNPRHKITKRGQNVTFRCDPISEHNRLYWYRQTLGQGPEFLTYFQNEAQLEKSRLLSDRFSAERPKGSFSTLEIQRTEQGDSAMYLCASRPDREVIYEQYFGPGTRLTVT.

This sequence joins TRBV7-8 and TRBJ2-7; no definite D call. CDR1 is SGHVS, CDR2 FQNEAQ, per germline. Trimming took off 4 bases at V and 1 base at J, with 8 bases between the two ends. The CDR3 sequence is 13 residues long. CDR3 nucleotide sequence: TGTGCCAGCAGCTCGGGTCCATCCTACGAGCAGTACTTC. Translation gives CASSSGPSYEQYF.

The genes are TRBV10-3 and TRBJ1-6; weak D call: TRBD1 (6 bases). The CDR3 runs 15 residues. Trimming took 10 bases from V and 2 from J, leaving 15 bases between them. Germline CDR1 ENHRY, CDR2 SYGVKD. CDR3 sequence: CATRGGPTYNSPLHF. The CDR3 DNA follows: TGTGCCACAAGGGGGGGGCCGACCTATAATTCACCCCTCCACTTT.

The chain uses TRBV18 and TRBJ2-7; D perhaps matches TRBD1 (6 bases). The CDR3 has 14 residues. CDR1 and CDR2 from the germline V gene are KGHSH and LQKENI. Trimming took 6 bases from V and 5 from J, leaving 17 bases between them. This CDR3 is CASSTALTGDEQYF. The CDR3 nucleotides are TGTGCCAGCTCCACCGCCCTGACAGGCGACGAGCAGTACTTC.

This chain connects TRBV6-1 to TRBJ2-5, with TRBD1 matching over 7 bases. V gave up 7 bases and J gave up 4 bases; unmatched junction bases: 9. Germline CDR1 is MNHNS and CDR2 is SASEGT. CDR3 length: 14 amino acids. The CDR3 sequence: CASTIDREGETQYF. CDR3 coding DNA: TGTGCCAGCACTATCGACAGGGAAGGAGAGACCCAGTACTTC.

The CDR3 DNA sequence: TGTGCCACCAGCAGAGTGCAGGGACCCCAGCATTTT. This sequence encodes CATSRVQGPQHF. V usage is TRBV15 and J usage is TRBJ1-5, with D perhaps TRBD1 (5 bases). Trimming took off 1 base at V and 10 bases at J, with 8 bases between the two ends. The CDR3 has 12 amino acids. Germline assignment: CDR1 LNHNV and CDR2 YYDKDF (reference sequence).

This rearrangement joins TRBV6-6 to TRBJ1-2; D possibly corresponds to TRBD1 (5 bases). CDR3 length: 12 residues. The V gene's germline CDR1 is MNHNY and CDR2 SVGAGI (reference sequence). Trimming removed 6 bases at V and 3 bases at J, with 8 bases between. CDR3: CASSETDYGYTF. The CDR3 nucleotides read TGTGCCAGCAGCGAGACAGACTATGGCTACACCTTC.

There are a few counts of this clone. The rearrangement links TRBV5-1 to TRBJ2-5; 7 bases are a match to TRBD2. V shed 2 bases, J shed 1 base, and the junction held 2 bases outside the gene matches. The CDR3 has 14 amino acids. Germline CDR1 is SGHRS and CDR2 is YFSETQ. The CDR3 coding sequence is TGCGCCAGCAGCTTTTCTAGCGGCCAAGAGACCCAGTACTTC. Amino acids: CASSFSSGQETQYF.

The chain couples TRBV6-6 to TRBJ2-6, with unresolved D. Germline CDR1 reads MNHNY; CDR2 reads SVGAGI (reference sequence). V lost 0 bases and J lost 1, with 4 bases in between. The CDR3 is 15 residues long. The CDR3 region has the DNA TGTGCCAGCAGTTACTCGAGATCTGGGGCCAACGTCCTGACTTTC. Translation: CASSYSRSGANVLTF.

The rearrangement links TRBV6-4 to TRBJ2-1; TRBD1 might be the D (7 bases). The V and J ends lost 4 bases and 4 bases respectively, with 11 bases between them. This CDR3 is 14 amino acids long. Germline CDR1 is MRHNA and CDR2 is SNTAGT. CDR3: CASSGQGGYNEQFF. CDR3 DNA: TGTGCCAGCAGTGGACAGGGAGGTTACAATGAGCAGTTCTTC.

In its sample, this clone was seen a few times. This specimen includes other DNA sequences encoding the same CDR3. The V call is TRBV6-1, the J call TRBJ2-7; no clear D. The germline V gene has CDR1 MNHNS and CDR2 SASEGT. The CDR3 length is 11 residues. V shed 7 bases and J shed 4 bases, with 8 bases lying between them. CDR3 coding DNA: TGTGCCAGCAAGGAGAGTTACGAGCAGTACTTC. This sequence encodes CASKESYEQYF.

The genes are TRBV5-4 and TRBJ2-7, with 8 positions matching TRBD2. The CDR3 contains 15 residues. Trimming took 4 bases from V and 3 from J; bases not matched to a gene: 9. Germline V gives CDR1 SGHNT, CDR2 YYREEE (reference sequence). CDR3 nucleotides: TGTGCCAGCAGCACCCCGGGGGGACTAGGCTACGAGCAGTACTTC. Protein: CASSTPGGLGYEQYF.

This rearrangement joins TRBV5-1 to TRBJ2-3, with 8 bases that match TRBD2. The CDR3 covers 17 residues. In germline, CDR1 is SGHRS, CDR2 YFSETQ. V lost 1 base and J lost 3; bases outside the gene matches: 10. In DNA form, the CDR3 reads TGCGCCAGCAGCTTGAGCTGGGAGCGGGAGAGGACAGATACGCAGTATTTT. It encodes CASSLSWERERTDTQYF. Based on the CDR3 plus reference TRBV5-1 and TRBJ2-3, the full variable domain is KAGVTQTPRYLIKTRGQQVTLSCSPISGHRSVSWYQQTPGQGLQFLFEYFSETQRNKGNFPGRFSGRQFSNSRSEMNVSTLELGDSALYLCASSLSWERERTDTQYFGPGTRLTVL.

This sequence joins TRBV10-3 and TRBJ2-6, with 11 bases matching TRBD2. V lost 10 bases and J lost 0; bases outside the gene matches: 5. CDR1 and CDR2 from the germline V gene are ENHRY and SYGVKD. The CDR3 totals 16 residues. CDR3: CATTGLAVSGANVLTF. CDR3 DNA sequence: TGTGCCACCACGGGACTAGCGGTCTCTGGGGCCAACGTCCTGACTTTC.

The chain couples TRBV5-1 to TRBJ2-7, with D possibly TRBD1 on 5 matching bases. The CDR3 consists of 11 residues. Germline V lookup: CDR1 SGHRS, CDR2 YFSETQ. Trimming left V 3 bases short and J 6 bases short, with 7 bases between. CDR3 in amino acids: CASSWGGEQYF. The CDR3 DNA sequence: TGCGCCAGCAGCTGGGGCGGCGAGCAGTACTTC.

J is TRBJ2-7 and V is TRBV6-5, with 11 bases that match TRBD1. Germline assignment: CDR1 MNHEY and CDR2 SVGAGI. Germline trimming cut 4 bases from V and 6 bases from J; bases unmatched to any gene: 5. The CDR3 extends over 14 amino acids. As DNA, the CDR3 is TGTGCCAGCAGTTGGAGGGGGACAGGGGGCGAGCAGTACTTC. Translation: CASSWRGTGGEQYF.

This clone was seen only once. V usage is TRBV7-6 and J usage is TRBJ2-7, with D tentatively TRBD2 (6 bases). V was pared by 0 bases and J by 4 bases, with 16 bases between. This CDR3 is 16 amino acids long. Germline CDR1 and CDR2: SGHVS and FNYEAQ. The CDR3 spells CASSLASSAGSYEQYF. The CDR3 region has the DNA TGTGCCAGCAGCTTAGCTTCTTCAGCGGGTTCATACGAGCAGTACTTC.

This sequence joins TRBV15 and TRBJ2-1, with D possibly being TRBD2 (6 bases). Trimming left V 8 bases short and J 5 bases short, with 19 bases between. The V gene's germline CDR1 is LNHNV and CDR2 YYDKDF (reference sequence). The CDR3 runs to 15 residues. CDR3 protein: CATGRGDGSNNEQFF. CDR3 in DNA: TGTGCCACCGGCCGGGGTGACGGGAGCAACAATGAGCAGTTCTTC.

The gene calls are TRBV21-1 and TRBJ2-4; the D call of TRBD1 is as the table states it, not checked on the DNA. TRBV21-1 is recorded as a pseudogene. The CDR3 loop spans 18 amino acids. The CDR3, as DNA: TGTGCCAGCAGCGAACCACCCGGCCGAGGGGGACCCAAAAACATTCAGTACTTC. The encoded protein is CASSEPPGRGGPKNIQYF.

In the case of this clone: The germline gene is not matched at one end of the junction; a read error may be the cause. DNA for the CDR3: TGTGCCAGCAGCCTAGCTAGCGGGATCAAAGAGACCCAGTACTTC. It translates to CASSLASGIKETQYF. The chain links TRBV7-2 to TRBJ2-5; the match to TRBD2 covers 9 bases. Germline V gene lookup returns CDR1 SGHTA and CDR2 FQGNSA. The CDR3 sequence is 15 residues long.

The chain joins TRBV7-2 to TRBJ2-7; a possible D gene is TRBD2 (5 bases). The CDR3 runs to 16 residues. V was trimmed by 1 base and J by 4 bases, leaving 17 bases between them. Germline loops: CDR1 SGHTA, CDR2 FQGNSA. The chain's CDR3 is CASSLVGQASGYEQYF. Written as DNA, the CDR3 is TGTGCCAGCAGCTTAGTTGGGCAAGCAAGCGGATACGAGCAGTACTTC.

This chain joins TRBV5-1 and TRBJ2-7, with D possibly TRBD2 on 6 matching bases. Trimming removed 0 bases at V and 2 bases at J, with 18 bases between. Germline assignment: CDR1 SGHRS and CDR2 YFSETQ. This CDR3 is built from 17 residues. CDR3 protein: CASSLAGLASATYEQYF. CDR3 DNA: TGCGCCAGCAGCTTGGCCGGTTTGGCTAGCGCAACCTACGAGCAGTACTTC.

V gene TRBV29-1 combines with J gene TRBJ2-1; 10 nucleotides agree with TRBD1. With V trimmed by 3 bases and J by 2 bases, 4 bases remained unmatched. From germline, CDR1 is SQVTM and CDR2 ANQGSEA. The CDR3 runs to 15 residues. The CDR3 here is CSVDRGQGAYNEQFF. The CDR3 DNA reads TGCAGCGTTGACAGAGGACAGGGGGCCTACAATGAGCAGTTCTTC.